Each of the 18 T cell receptor beta chains below was sequenced from the same sample in a study of cytomegalovirus exposure and HLA in healthy donors. In the PCR, 60 Vbeta and 13 Jbeta primers were used. The table came from immunoSEQ multiplex PCR; TCRdb's copy has only in-frame clones and leaves some out. The sample gives roughly 150,000 clones, roughly 80% of which show up once; 2% to 2.5% is in the top ten. Sequenced sample: PBMCs. The receptors stem from a male donor in good health and CMV-seronegative.

V usage is TRBV2 and J usage is TRBJ1-2; D remains unclear. V lost 6 bases and J lost 7, with 21 bases in between. CDR3 size: 15 residues. Per the germline V gene, CDR1 is SNHLY and CDR2 is FYNNEI. The CDR3 nucleotides read TGTGCCAGCAGCGACCGCCGTAACGGCCCTAGTGGCTACACCTTC. Translation: CASSDRRNGPSGYTF. The full variable domain, with the rest looked up from reference TRBV2 and TRBJ1-2, is EPEVTQTPSHQVTQMGQEVILRCVPISNHLYFYWYRQILGQKVEFLVSFYNNEISEKSEIFDDQFSVERPDGSNFTLKIRSTKLEDSAMYFCASSDRRNGPSGYTFGSGTRLTVV.

V gene TRBV11-2 combines with J gene TRBJ2-3, with TRBD1 matching over 7 bases. There are 14 residues in the CDR3. V lost 5 bases, J lost 1 base, and 3 bases stayed unmatched. Germline V CDR1 and CDR2: SGHAT, FQNNGV. CDR3 coding DNA: TGTGCCAGCAGCGCCGGACAGGGCACAGATACGCAGTATTTT. This sequence encodes CASSAGQGTDTQYF.

The chain carries TRBV6-6 and TRBJ1-2, with D hard to call. Trimming took off 2 bases at V and 0 bases at J, with 4 bases between the two ends. CDR1 is MNHNY and CDR2 is SVGAGI in the germline V gene (reference sequence). The CDR3 spans 13 residues. The CDR3 reads CASSYTANYGYTF. The CDR3 nucleotides are TGTGCCAGCAGTTACACAGCTAACTATGGCTACACCTTC.

This sequence joins TRBV5-1 and TRBJ1-6; D gene uncertain. This CDR3 is built from 15 residues. V shed 4 bases and J shed 7 bases, with 15 bases lying between them. The germline V gene encodes CDR1 SGHRS and CDR2 YFSETQ. Here the CDR3 DNA reads TGCGCCAGCAGCCCATTCCCCGCAGGAAATTCACCCCTCCACTTT. Its translation is CASSPFPAGNSPLHF.

The chain joins TRBV7-9 to TRBJ2-2; D call uncertain. Deletions cut 1 base from V and 1 base from J, with 10 bases between. Germline V gene data show CDR1 as SEHNR and CDR2 as FQNEAQ (reference sequence). This CDR3 contains 16 residues. This CDR3 reads CASSLGGLGNTGELFF. For the CDR3, the DNA is TGTGCCAGCAGCTTAGGAGGTCTCGGGAACACCGGGGAGCTGTTTTTT. The complete variable domain, with remaining parts taken from reference TRBV7-9 and TRBJ2-2, reads DTGVSQNPRHKITKRGQNVTFRCDPISEHNRLYWYRQTLGQGPEFLTYFQNEAQLEKSRLLSDRFSAERPKGSFSTLEIQRTEQGDSAMYLCASSLGGLGNTGELFFGEGSRLTVL.

The chain combines TRBV6-5 with TRBJ2-7; the D gene is possibly TRBD2 (6 bases). This CDR3 is built from 14 residues. Between the trimmed V and J ends, which lost 0 bases and 2 bases, there was a span of 8 bases. Germline V gives CDR1 MNHEY, CDR2 SVGAGI. The CDR3 DNA follows: TGTGCCAGCAGTTACTCGACTAGTACCTACGAGCAGTACTTC. Translation: CASSYSTSTYEQYF.

The rearrangement joins TRBV6-1 to TRBJ1-6, with D maybe TRBD1 (6 bases). The CDR3 runs 15 residues. V shed 4 bases and J shed 10 bases, with 17 bases lying between them. CDR1 and CDR2 (germline): MNHNS, SASEGT. CDR3 coding DNA: TGTGCCAGCAGTGGCGAATTGGGGGCCATGTCACCCCTCCACTTT. Residues: CASSGELGAMSPLHF.

The chain has TRBV2 and TRBJ1-3; no clear D. V was shortened by 4 bases and J by 0 bases, with 10 bases between the two germline ends. This CDR3 region has 15 residues. Germline loops: CDR1 SNHLY, CDR2 FYNNEI. The CDR3 sequence: CASSVEILSGNTIYF. In DNA form, the CDR3 reads TGTGCCAGCAGTGTTGAGATACTCTCTGGAAACACCATATATTTT.

J is TRBJ2-1 and V is TRBV13; weak D call: TRBD2 (5 bases). This CDR3 has 14 residues. In germline, CDR1 is PRHDT, CDR2 FYEKMQ (reference sequence). Trimming shortened V by 0 bases and J by 6 bases, and 9 bases separated the two germline ends. CDR3 residues: CASSLGRVSNEQFF. The CDR3, as DNA: TGTGCCAGCAGCTTAGGGAGGGTAAGCAATGAGCAGTTCTTC. Filled out from reference TRBV13 and TRBJ2-1, the complete variable domain reads AAGVIQSPRHLIKEKRETATLKCYPIPRHDTVYWYQQGPGQDPQFLISFYEKMQSDKGSIPDRFSAQQFSDYHSELNMSSLELGDSALYFCASSLGRVSNEQFFGPGTRLTVL.

V gene TRBV7-6 combines with J gene TRBJ1-2; 8 nucleotides line up with TRBD1. In germline, CDR1 is SGHVS, CDR2 FNYEAQ. The CDR3 loop spans 18 amino acids. J gave up 0 bases and V 1 base, and 10 bases lay outside the gene matches. The CDR3 bases are TGTGCCAGCAGCTTAGGAGGACAGGGAAGGGGAGCTAACTATGGCTACACCTTC. Protein sequence: CASSLGGQGRGANYGYTF.

The chain combines TRBV5-1 with TRBJ1-4; 8 nucleotides match TRBD1. The CDR3 has 15 residues. CDR1 is SGHRS, CDR2 YFSETQ, per germline. With V trimmed by 5 bases and J by 2 bases, 5 bases remained unmatched. The CDR3 DNA reads TGCGCCAGCAGTTCGCAGGGGGCTACTAATGAAAAACTGTTTTTT. Translated, it gives CASSSQGATNEKLFF.

The chain recombines TRBV7-6 with TRBJ2-7; TRBD1 matches at 9 bases. Germline CDR1 SGHVS, CDR2 FNYEAQ. This CDR3 comprises 16 residues. V trimming: 5 bases; J trimming: 6 bases; junction bases outside the gene matches: 14. The CDR3 bases are TGTGCCAGCAGCCGGACCGGGACAGGGAATTTCGGCGAGCAGTACTTC. Amino acids: CASSRTGTGNFGEQYF.

The chain carries TRBV5-1 and TRBJ1-2; D might be TRBD1 (6 bases). CDR3 length: 15 amino acids. V gave up 0 bases and J gave up 8 bases, with 17 bases separating them. CDR1 is SGHRS, CDR2 YFSETQ, per germline. The CDR3, as DNA: TGCGCCAGCAGCTTGGGGCAGGGGCCCGAGGGCGGCTACACCTTC. Translating it yields CASSLGQGPEGGYTF.

J is TRBJ1-5 and V is TRBV2; D may be TRBD1 (6 bases). The CDR3 is made up of 14 amino acids. Germline assignment: CDR1 SNHLY and CDR2 FYNNEI. With 8 bases removed from V and 2 bases from J, the gap between germline ends came to 13 bases. The CDR3 reads CASRAPGGNQPQHF. For the CDR3, the DNA is TGTGCCAGCCGGGCTCCAGGGGGCAATCAGCCCCAGCATTTT. The full variable domain, in which reference TRBV2 and TRBJ1-5 provide the parts outside the CDR3, is EPEVTQTPSHQVTQMGQEVILRCVPISNHLYFYWYRQILGQKVEFLVSFYNNEISEKSEIFDDQFSVERPDGSNFTLKIRSTKLEDSAMYFCASRAPGGNQPQHFGDGTRLSIL.

V gene TRBV4-3 combines with J gene TRBJ1-4, with TRBD1 identical over 8 bases. The CDR3 is 17 amino acids. V trimming: 0 bases; J trimming: 4 bases; junction bases outside the gene matches: 7. CDR1 and CDR2 from the germline V gene are LGHNA and YSLEER. Here the CDR3 reads CASSQDPTQGDNEKLFF. Here the CDR3 DNA reads TGCGCCAGCAGCCAAGATCCCACACAGGGGGATAATGAAAAACTGTTTTTT.

The chain couples TRBV14 to TRBJ1-2, with unresolved D. CDR1 is SGHDN and CDR2 is FVKESK in the germline V gene. The CDR3 is made up of 13 amino acids. Trimming removed 4 bases at V and 4 bases at J, with 10 bases between. The DNA for the CDR3 is TGTGCCAGCAGCCTTAGTCTAACCTATGGCTACACCTTC. Protein sequence: CASSLSLTYGYTF.

Remarks on this clone: A read error may account for a junction end that differs from germline. V is TRBV30 and J is TRBJ2-4, with TRBD2 as a possible D gene (5 bases). The CDR3 length is 14 residues. CDR1 and CDR2 from the germline V gene are GTSNPN and SVGIG (reference sequence). The CDR3 DNA sequence: TGTGCCGGGAGAGAGGGAGTAGCCAAAAACATTCAGTACTTC. Translating gives CAGREGVAKNIQYF.

This clone was seen only once. The J gene is TRBJ1-1, the V gene TRBV14; 8 bases map to TRBD1. Germline CDR1 reads SGHDN; CDR2 reads FVKESK. The ends lost 0 bases at V and 1 base at J; junction bases unmatched: 7. The CDR3 consists of 17 residues. CDR3 amino acids: CASSQDVGTGWNTEAFF. DNA for the CDR3: TGTGCCAGCAGCCAAGACGTCGGGACAGGTTGGAACACTGAAGCTTTCTTT.